These 5 T cell receptor beta chains originate from one sample sequenced in a study of CD8 T cells in ankylosing spondylitis. TCRdb re-derived calls from the 5' RACE reads in MiXCR, one entry per CDR3 protein. The top ten hold 45% of the sample, which has around 31,000 distinct CDR3 sequences, about 31% seen once. The material sequenced was synovial fluid, either unsorted or a sorted T cell fraction (not recorded which). Source of these receptors: a male donor with ankylosing spondylitis.

The chain joins TRBV5-1 to TRBJ2-7; maybe TRBD2 (6 bases). Germline V gene lookup returns CDR1 SGHRS and CDR2 YFSETQ. The ends were cut back, 3 bases at V and 6 bases at J, with 16 bases in the middle. CDR3 length: 14 residues. The CDR3 region is CASSWDSPMGEQYV. As DNA, the CDR3 is TGCGCCAGCAGCTGGGACTCCCCTATGGGCGAGCAGTACGTC.

Only a few counts were recorded for this clonotype. This rearrangement joins TRBV2 to TRBJ2-2; TRBD2 matches 12 bases. With 6 bases clipped from V and 3 bases from J, the junction kept 17 bases outside the gene matches. This CDR3 comprises 20 residues. CDR1 and CDR2 from the germline V gene are SNHLY and FYNNEI. The CDR3 DNA sequence: TGTGCCAGCAGCGAACCCCCCCTAGCGGGAGGGCCTTCGGACACCGGGGAGCTGTTTTTT. This gives the protein CASSEPPLAGGPSDTGELFF. The full variable domain, in which reference TRBV2 and TRBJ2-2 provide the parts outside the CDR3, is EPEVTQTPSHQVTQMGQEVILRCVPISNHLYFYWYRQILGQKVEFLVSFYNNEISEKSEIFDDQFSVERPDGSNFTLKIRSTKLEDSAMYFCASSEPPLAGGPSDTGELFFGEGSRLTVL.

In its sample, this clonotype was seen a few times. The CDR3 protein is CATSTRDLGSPSYNEQFF. The CDR3 nucleotides are TGTGCCACCAGCACCCGGGACCTCGGGAGCCCTTCCTACAATGAGCAGTTCTTC. The chain is built from TRBV15 and TRBJ2-1; D perhaps matches TRBD2 (6 bases). Germline lookup yields CDR1 LNHNV and CDR2 YYDKDF (reference sequence). CDR3 size: 18 residues. Between the trimmed V and J ends, which lost 4 bases and 1 base, there was a span of 20 bases.

This clonotype was picked up many times. V is TRBV2 and J is TRBJ1-4; 10 bases fit TRBD1. V gave up 9 bases and J gave up 7 bases; unmatched junction bases: 2. Germline values: CDR1 SNHLY, CDR2 FYNNEI. The CDR3 runs to 12 residues. The CDR3: CASDRGREKLFF. In nucleotides, the CDR3 is TGTGCCAGTGACAGGGGGCGTGAAAAACTGTTTTTT.

The chain uses TRBV12-3 or TRBV12-4 and TRBJ2-1; 14 nucleotides align to TRBD2. V dropped 3 bases and J dropped 8; count of bases not matched to a gene: 6. This CDR3 spans 16 amino acids. DNA of the CDR3: TGTGCCAGCAGTTTCCCCTCGGGACTAGCGGGAGATGAGCAGTTCTTC. Protein: CASSFPSGLAGDEQFF.